Listed below are T cell receptor beta chains from one sample, sequenced in a study of cytomegalovirus exposure and HLA in healthy donors. Libraries were prepared by immunoSEQ multiplex PCR; TCRdb keeps only in-frame clonotypes and omits some of them. The repertoire holds over 200,000 clones, with around 80% as singletons. Source material: PBMCs. The receptors derive from a male donor in good health and CMV-seronegative. CDR3s include the opening cysteine and the closing phenylalanine or tryptophan. The D gene is left open where the match is weak. For some rows the clone size is stated as once, few or many, or as a class when expanded; others skip it.

V gene,clone size,D gene,J gene,CDR3 DNA,CDR3 protein
TRBV2,many,TRBD2,TRBJ2-1,TGTGCCAGCAGTGGGGGACTAGCGGAGATTGAGCAGTTCTTC,CASSGGLAEIEQFF
TRBV5-1,-,-,TRBJ1-3,TGCGCCAGCAGCCTTCAAGGGGTTGGAAACACCATATATTTT,CASSLQGVGNTIYF
TRBV4-1,-,TRBD2,TRBJ2-1,TGCGCCAGCAGCCAAGTGACTAGCGGCTACAATGAGCAGTTCTTC,CASSQVTSGYNEQFF
TRBV5-1,few,-,TRBJ2-3,TGCGCCAGCAGCTCCGGGTTCGGGGGTTTAACAGATACGCAGTATTTT,CASSSGFGGLTDTQYF
TRBV7-9,once,TRBD2,TRBJ2-2,TGTGCCAGCACCGTACAGCGGGACGGCGGGGAGCTGTTTTTT,CASTVQRDGGELFF
TRBV29-1,once,TRBD1,TRBJ2-3,TGCAGCGTTGAGGTTGACAGGGTCCGCACAGATACGCAGTATTTT,CSVEVDRVRTDTQYF
TRBV27,-,TRBD2,TRBJ2-7,TGTGCCAGCAGTTTCACCCCCGGTGGCGGGAGCTCCGAGCAGTACTTC,CASSFTPGGGSSEQYF
TRBV5-1,-,TRBD1,TRBJ2-1,TGCGCCAGCACATCCGGGACAGGGTACAATGAGCAGTTCTTC,CASTSGTGYNEQFF
TRBV5-1,-,TRBD1,TRBJ2-2,TGCGCCAGCAGCTTACGGACAGGGATCGGGGAGCTGTTTTTT,CASSLRTGIGELFF
TRBV25-1,-,-,TRBJ2-3,TGTGCCAGCAGTTCTACAGACAGCCGGCGGGACACAGATACGCAGTATTTT,CASSSTDSRRDTDTQYF
TRBV29-1,-,TRBD1,TRBJ1-4,TGCAGCGGGATGACAGGGTCCAACCTTAATGAAAAACTGTTTTTT,CSGMTGSNLNEKLFF
TRBV7-9,few,-,TRBJ1-1,TGTGCCAGCAGCGCGCAGGGAAAGGGTGAAGCTTTCTTT,CASSAQGKGEAFF
TRBV5-1,-,TRBD1,TRBJ2-7,TGCGCCAGCAGCTTGGGAGTCCCGGGACAGGGCCAGACTATAAACGAGCAGTACTTC,CASSLGVPGQGQTINEQYF
TRBV9,-,-,TRBJ2-1,TGTGCCAGCAGCCTGGGGACTTTTTCCTACAATGAGCAGTTCTTC,CASSLGTFSYNEQFF
TRBV6-1,-,-,TRBJ2-7,TGTGCCAGCAGCGCCGAGCAGTACTTC,CASSAEQYF